This record covers a single TCR beta chain. Germline-derived CDR1 and CDR2 are KGHSH and LQKENI. CDR3 length: 14 residues. The trim removed 8 bases at V and 4 bases at J, leaving 9 bases unmatched. Original processing methods: From reference gene primer amplification, estimates of nucleated cell counts were derived. Profiled with immunoSEQ multiplex PCR; TCRdb holds only in-frame clones, not every one. From that table come the V and J calls and clone size; the DNA was used to work out D and trimming. The sample has some 200,000 clones, 70% to 90% seen once; the top ten hold 5% to 6.5%. The data are from a study of blood T cell repertoires in COVID-19. Overall study context: Samples of COVID-19 (acute and convalescent) were obtained from the United States, Italy and Spain. Sample material is recorded as cDNA or gDNA derived from T cells, B-cell-depleted T cells, or PBMCs.

This chain joins TRBV18 and TRBJ2-7; TRBD2 aligns across 9 bases. Sequencing used peripheral blood. This receptor was identified in a man older than 75 with acute or convalescent COVID-19. The DNA of the CDR3 is TGTGCCAGCGCTTCCGGACTAGCGCATTACGAGCAGTACGTC. It encodes CASASGLAHYEQYV.